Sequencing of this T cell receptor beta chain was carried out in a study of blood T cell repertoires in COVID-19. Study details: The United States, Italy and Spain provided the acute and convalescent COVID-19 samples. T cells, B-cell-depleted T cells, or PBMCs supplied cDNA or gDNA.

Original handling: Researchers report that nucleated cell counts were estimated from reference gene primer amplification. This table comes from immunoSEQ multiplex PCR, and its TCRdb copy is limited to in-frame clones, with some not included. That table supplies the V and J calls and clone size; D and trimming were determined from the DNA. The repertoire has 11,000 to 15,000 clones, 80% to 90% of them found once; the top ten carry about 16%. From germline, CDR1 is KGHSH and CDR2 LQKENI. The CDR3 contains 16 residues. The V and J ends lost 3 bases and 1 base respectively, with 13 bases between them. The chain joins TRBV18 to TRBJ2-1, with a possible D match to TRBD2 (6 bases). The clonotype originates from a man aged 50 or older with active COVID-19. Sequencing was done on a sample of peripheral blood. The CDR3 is CASSPPQRVSYNEQFF. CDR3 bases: TGTGCCAGCTCACCTCCCCAGCGGGTATCCTACAATGAGCAGTTCTTC. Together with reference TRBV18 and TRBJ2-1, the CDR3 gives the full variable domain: NAGVMQNPRHLVRRRGQEARLRCSPMKGHSHVYWYRQLPEEGLKFMVYLQKENIIDESGMPKERFSAEFPKEGPSILRIQQVVRGDSAAYFCASSPPQRVSYNEQFFGPGTRLTVL.